Listed below are T cell receptor beta chains from one sample, sequenced in a study of blood T cell repertoires in COVID-19. Sequencing used immunoSEQ multiplex PCR; TCRdb keeps in-frame clones, though not all of them. The sample holds tens of thousands of clones; around 87% are singletons and the top ten take roughly 12%. Sequences were obtained from peripheral blood. Receptors were obtained from a human donor in a cohort sampled during active COVID-19. The donor label of this sample is uncertain. Both conserved end residues are part of each CDR3. A D gene is named only where the DNA matches it firmly. Clone size is shown for a subset of rows, as once, few, many or a class of expanded clone.

>TRBV28|.|TRBJ2-7|.
CASGFGSGLQWKLYEQYF
TGTGCCAGCGGTTTTGGATCTGGGCTCCAGTGGAAACTCTACGAGCAGTACTTC
>TRBV5-1|.|TRBJ2-1|TRBD2
CASRLGLAGNNEQFF
TGCGCCAGCAGACTAGGACTAGCGGGCAACAATGAGCAGTTCTTC
>TRBV27|.|TRBJ1-1|.
CASSLTPPRGTEAFF
TGTGCCAGCAGTTTAACCCCCCCCCGGGGCACTGAAGCTTTCTTT
>TRBV29-1|.|TRBJ2-7|TRBD2
CSVTTGTSARDEQYF
TGCAGCGTGACAACCGGGACTAGCGCCAGGGACGAGCAGTACTTC
>TRBV2|few|TRBJ2-7|TRBD1
CASSINRGEYEQYF
TGTGCCAGCAGTATTAACAGGGGAGAGTACGAGCAGTACTTC
>TRBV7-2|.|TRBJ2-5|.
CASSSGGWQETQYF
TGTGCCAGCAGCTCCGGGGGATGGCAAGAGACCCAGTACTTC
>TRBV4-2|.|TRBJ2-5|TRBD2
CASSQVLAGGAQYF
TGTGCCAGCAGCCAAGTCTTAGCGGGGGGGGCCCAGTACTTC
>TRBV28|.|TRBJ2-4|.
CASSLGGGPKNIQYF
TGTGCCAGCAGCCTGGGGGGAGGACCCAAAAACATTCAGTACTTC
>TRBV5-1|.|TRBJ2-1|.
CASSLATAGNYNEQFF
TGCGCCAGCAGCTTGGCCACGGCAGGCAACTACAATGAGCAGTTCTTC
>TRBV4-1|.|TRBJ2-7|TRBD2
CASSLTRVAGGGYEQYF
TGCGCCAGCAGCCTCACGAGGGTAGCGGGAGGAGGCTACGAGCAGTACTTC
>TRBV7-9|.|TRBJ2-7|TRBD2
CASSLAGGGEQYF
TGTGCCAGCAGCTTGGCGGGAGGTGGCGAGCAGTACTTC
>TRBV6-5|.|TRBJ2-3|TRBD2
CASRVGASGTDTQYF
TGTGCCAGCAGAGTAGGCGCTAGCGGGACAGATACGCAGTATTTT
>TRBV2|.|TRBJ1-1|.
CASKTDSNTEAFF
TGTGCCAGCAAGACCGACAGTAACACTGAAGCTTTCTTT
>TRBV5-6|.|TRBJ2-1|TRBD2
CASSFAGGPNNEQFF
TGTGCCAGCAGCTTCGCGGGAGGGCCGAACAATGAGCAGTTCTTC
>TRBV18|.|TRBJ1-1|.
CASSPTGLMNTEAFF
TGTGCCAGCTCCCCGACAGGTTTGATGAACACTGAAGCTTTCTTT
>TRBV20-1|.|TRBJ2-1|TRBD2
CSASIAGGYYNEQFF
TGCAGTGCTAGTATAGCGGGAGGTTACTACAATGAGCAGTTCTTC
>TRBV7-9|few|TRBJ2-7|TRBD2
CASSLSAGLAAYEQYF
TGTGCCAGCAGCCTCTCTGCTGGTCTAGCGGCCTACGAGCAGTACTTC
>TRBV7-3|medium-sized|TRBJ2-7|.
CASSLSTVGPYEQYF
TGTGCCAGCAGCCTATCGACAGTAGGGCCCTACGAGCAGTACTTC
>TRBV7-9|.|TRBJ2-1|TRBD2
CASSFISGGPNEQFF
TGTGCCAGCAGCTTTATTAGCGGGGGGCCTAATGAGCAGTTCTTC
>TRBV12-3/TRBV12-4|.|TRBJ2-2|.
CASSLRETGELFF
TGTGCCAGCAGTTTACGGGAGACCGGGGAGCTGTTTTTT
>TRBV27|.|TRBJ2-1|.
CASSFRLTGVSYNEQFF
TGTGCCAGCAGTTTCAGGCTAACGGGAGTAAGCTACAATGAGCAGTTCTTC
>TRBV30|.|TRBJ2-3|.
CAWSDGRTDTQYF
TGTGCCTGGAGTGACGGGAGAACAGATACGCAGTATTTT
>TRBV27|.|TRBJ1-1|TRBD1
CASSLKPGQGNTEAFF
TGTGCCAGCAGTTTAAAACCGGGACAGGGAAACACTGAAGCTTTCTTT
>TRBV5-8|once|TRBJ1-1|.
CASSLDRNWDTEAFF
TGTGCCAGCAGCCTCGACAGAAATTGGGACACTGAAGCTTTCTTT
>TRBV29-1|.|TRBJ2-7|TRBD1
CSVAGTVGDEQYF
TGCAGCGTTGCTGGGACAGTTGGGGACGAGCAGTACTTC
>TRBV5-1|few|TRBJ1-2|.
CASSLRGGSDGYTF
TGCGCCAGCAGCCTCCGGGGGGGCTCTGATGGCTACACCTTC
>TRBV3-1/TRBV3-2|.|TRBJ1-2|.
CASSQVDSLDGYTF
TGTGCCAGCAGCCAAGTGGACAGCCTGGATGGCTACACCTTC
>TRBV5-1|few|TRBJ1-5|.
CASSLAGGGNQPQHF
TGCGCCAGCAGCTTGGCGGGGGGAGGCAATCAGCCCCAGCATTTT
>TRBV5-4|.|TRBJ1-4|.
CASSLRGSNEKLFF
TGTGCCAGCAGCTTAAGGGGATCTAATGAAAAACTGTTTTTT
>TRBV6-5|.|TRBJ1-1|.
CASSYTFIAPHGEAFF
TGTGCCAGCAGTTACACTTTTATAGCCCCGCACGGTGAAGCTTTCTTT
>TRBV5-1|.|TRBJ2-7|TRBD2
CASSFLAELGEQYF
TGCGCCAGCAGCTTTCTAGCGGAACTCGGCGAGCAGTACTTC
>TRBV11-3|.|TRBJ2-1|.
CASSLGANSYNEQFF
TGTGCCAGCAGCTTAGGAGCCAACTCCTACAATGAGCAGTTCTTC
>TRBV28|.|TRBJ1-4|.
CASSFSGTLNEKLFF
TGTGCCAGCAGTTTCTCCGGGACACTAAATGAAAAACTGTTTTTT
>TRBV27|.|TRBJ1-1|.
CATSRTANTEAFF
TGTGCCACTAGCCGGACAGCAAACACTGAAGCTTTCTTT
>TRBV6-5|.|TRBJ2-7|TRBD2
CASRLAGGMHEQYF
TGTGCCAGCCGACTAGCGGGAGGGATGCACGAGCAGTACTTC
>TRBV19|.|TRBJ1-1|TRBD1
CASSTDRGRAEAFF
TGTGCCAGTAGTACAGACAGGGGGCGAGCTGAAGCTTTCTTT
>TRBV7-8|medium-sized|TRBJ1-3|TRBD1
CASSLTQGVGNTIYF
TGTGCCAGCAGCTTAACACAGGGGGTGGGAAACACCATATATTTT
>TRBV6-5|.|TRBJ2-7|TRBD2
CASSKGVGRDYEQYF
TGTGCCAGCAGTAAGGGGGTCGGGAGGGACTACGAGCAGTACTTC
>TRBV6-1|.|TRBJ1-3|.
CASSEFRGWGNTIYF
TGTGCCAGCAGTGAATTCAGGGGCTGGGGAAACACCATATATTTT
>TRBV19|.|TRBJ2-3|TRBD2
CASSVSGKSGTDTQYF
TGTGCCAGTAGTGTTAGCGGGAAATCTGGCACAGATACGCAGTATTTT
>TRBV5-1|once|TRBJ2-3|TRBD2
CASRPLAGSTDTQYF
TGCGCCAGCAGGCCACTAGCGGGAAGCACAGATACGCAGTATTTT
>TRBV5-4|.|TRBJ1-6|TRBD1
CASSRKDRGGSPLHF
TGTGCCAGCAGCAGGAAGGACAGGGGAGGATCACCCCTCCACTTT
>TRBV7-9|once|TRBJ2-3|TRBD2
CASSEGLDGTDTQYF
TGTGCCAGCAGCGAGGGACTAGATGGCACAGATACGCAGTATTTT
>TRBV9|.|TRBJ1-3|.
CASSVAAISSGNTIYF
TGTGCCAGCAGCGTAGCTGCGATCTCCTCTGGAAACACCATATATTTT
>TRBV2|.|TRBJ1-5|.
CASARERNQPQHF
TGTGCCAGCGCGAGGGAAAGGAATCAGCCCCAGCATTTT
>TRBV4-1|.|TRBJ2-2|TRBD2
CASSQLYSGSSTGELFF
TGCGCCAGCAGCCAGCTGTATAGCGGGAGCTCGACCGGGGAGCTGTTTTTT
>TRBV11-2|.|TRBJ2-7|.
CASSPSRDTKQYF
TGTGCCAGCAGCCCAAGCCGGGACACAAAGCAGTACTTC
>TRBV5-4|.|TRBJ2-1|.
CASSLDANSYNEQFF
TGTGCCAGCAGCTTGGACGCTAACTCCTACAATGAGCAGTTCTTC
>TRBV5-1|once|TRBJ2-2|.
CASSFSTGELFF
TGCGCCAGCAGCTTTTCTACCGGGGAGCTGTTTTTT
>TRBV19|.|TRBJ2-4|.
CASSMGSGRSGIQYF
TGTGCCAGTAGTATGGGGTCAGGGCGGTCCGGCATTCAGTACTTC
>TRBV19|.|TRBJ2-7|TRBD1
CASSMSGQGRYEQYF
TGTGCCAGTAGTATGTCGGGACAGGGCAGATACGAGCAGTACTTC
>TRBV5-1|.|TRBJ1-1|TRBD1
CASSDWNRGNTEAFF
TGCGCCAGCAGCGATTGGAACAGGGGGAACACTGAAGCTTTCTTT